This TCR beta chain was retrieved from a study of metastatic and nonmetastatic thyroid tumors. About the research overall: For malignant and benign thyroid patients, tumor or nodule tissue and blood were the sources whose repertoires were compared.

TCRdb re-called clones via MiXCR from the PCR reads. This sample carries approximately 28,000 clones, around a quarter of them seen once, and the ten largest clones take about 14%. Every patient underwent thyroid surgery untreated. This clone has more than one count but fewer than ten. Its specificity is unknown. The trim removed 9 bases at V and 1 base at J, leaving 12 bases unmatched. CDR1 is MDHEN, CDR2 SYDVKM, per germline. CDR3 length: 17 amino acids. The study, taken as a whole, reports: It was reported that TCR beta diversity was significantly higher in malignant thyroid tumors than benign nodules, in blood and tumor.

The sequenced sample consisted of blood. The rearrangement links TRBV28 to TRBJ1-3, with 10 bases identical to TRBD1. The TCR sequence derives from a female donor with papillary thyroid cancer or a benign thyroid nodule (not recorded which). Some clones in this sample may be carry-over from other donors' samples. In DNA, the CDR3 is TGTGCCAGTTTGGGACAGGGGCATTTTAGTTCTGGAAACACCATATATTTT. Translating gives CASLGQGHFSSGNTIYF.